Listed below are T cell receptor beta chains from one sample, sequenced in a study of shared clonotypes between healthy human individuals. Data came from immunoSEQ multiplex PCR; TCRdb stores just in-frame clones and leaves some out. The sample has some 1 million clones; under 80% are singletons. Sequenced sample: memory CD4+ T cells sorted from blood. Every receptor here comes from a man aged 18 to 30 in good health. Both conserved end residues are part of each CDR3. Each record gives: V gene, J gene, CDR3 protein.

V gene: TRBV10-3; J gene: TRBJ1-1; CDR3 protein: CAITPGGMNTEAFF
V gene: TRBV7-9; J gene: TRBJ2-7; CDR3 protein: CASSLLAGDEQYF
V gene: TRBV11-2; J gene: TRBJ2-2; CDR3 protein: CASSSAANARGSGELFF
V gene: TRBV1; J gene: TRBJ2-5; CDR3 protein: CTSSRTSGRLQETQYF
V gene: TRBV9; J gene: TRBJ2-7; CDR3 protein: CASSARGFGEQYF
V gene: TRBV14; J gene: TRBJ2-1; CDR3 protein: CASSQGATAYNEQFF
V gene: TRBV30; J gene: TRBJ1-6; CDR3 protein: CAWRLGGSPLHF
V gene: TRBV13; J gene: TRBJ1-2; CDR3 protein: CASSRMSTLPPAYGYTF
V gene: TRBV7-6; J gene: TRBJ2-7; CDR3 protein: CASSLGGDVGQYF
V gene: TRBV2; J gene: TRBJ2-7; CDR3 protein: CASSERRGPGSSEQYF
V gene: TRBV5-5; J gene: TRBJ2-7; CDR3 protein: CASSRPRGEQYF
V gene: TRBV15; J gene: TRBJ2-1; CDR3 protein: CATSRVAGEPYNEQFF
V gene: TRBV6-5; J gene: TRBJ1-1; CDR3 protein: CASSYGGAPTEAFF
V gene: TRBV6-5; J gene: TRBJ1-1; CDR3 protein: CASIAAFEAFF
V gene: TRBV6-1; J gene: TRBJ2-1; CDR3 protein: CASSEMAGYNEQFF
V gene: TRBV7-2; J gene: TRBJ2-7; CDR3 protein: CASSFQAGGPYEQYF
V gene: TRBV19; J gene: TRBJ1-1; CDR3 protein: CASSIAGTEAFF
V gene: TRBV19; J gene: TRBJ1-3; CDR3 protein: CASSILPGDWLASGNTIYF
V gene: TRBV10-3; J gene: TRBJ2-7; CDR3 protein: CAIRGQDFYEQYF
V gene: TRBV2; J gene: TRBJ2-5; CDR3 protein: CASITGLAGGKETQYF
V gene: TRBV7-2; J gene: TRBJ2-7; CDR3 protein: CASSFLDRGEQYF
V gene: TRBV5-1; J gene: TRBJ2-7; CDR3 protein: CASSEGWGAGYEQYF
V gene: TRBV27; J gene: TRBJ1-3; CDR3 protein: CASSPGTASGNTIYF
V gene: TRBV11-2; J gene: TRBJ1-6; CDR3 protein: CASRLRDSYNSPLHF
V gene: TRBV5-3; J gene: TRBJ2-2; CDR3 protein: CARSLVGGTSGATGELFF
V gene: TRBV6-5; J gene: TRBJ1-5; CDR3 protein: CASSINGVGQPQHF
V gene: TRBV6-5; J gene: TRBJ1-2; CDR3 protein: CASSPGTRSGYTF
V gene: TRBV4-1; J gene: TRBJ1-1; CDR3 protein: CASSQADPGRGFEAFF
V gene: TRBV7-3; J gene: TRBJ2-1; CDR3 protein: CASSFSRNEQFF
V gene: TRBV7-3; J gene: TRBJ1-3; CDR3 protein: CASSLSPYSGNTIYF
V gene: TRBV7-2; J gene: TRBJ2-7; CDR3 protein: CASSSYLYEQYF
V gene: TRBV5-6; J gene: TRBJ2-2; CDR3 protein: CASSLVTRSTGELFF
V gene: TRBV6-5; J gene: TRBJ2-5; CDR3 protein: CASSYKRGYSETQYF
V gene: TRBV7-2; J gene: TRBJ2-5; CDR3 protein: CASSLVAGQIQETQYF
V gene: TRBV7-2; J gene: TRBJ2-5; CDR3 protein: CASSLAPAQETQYF
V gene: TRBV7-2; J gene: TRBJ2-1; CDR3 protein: CASSLALLNNEQFF